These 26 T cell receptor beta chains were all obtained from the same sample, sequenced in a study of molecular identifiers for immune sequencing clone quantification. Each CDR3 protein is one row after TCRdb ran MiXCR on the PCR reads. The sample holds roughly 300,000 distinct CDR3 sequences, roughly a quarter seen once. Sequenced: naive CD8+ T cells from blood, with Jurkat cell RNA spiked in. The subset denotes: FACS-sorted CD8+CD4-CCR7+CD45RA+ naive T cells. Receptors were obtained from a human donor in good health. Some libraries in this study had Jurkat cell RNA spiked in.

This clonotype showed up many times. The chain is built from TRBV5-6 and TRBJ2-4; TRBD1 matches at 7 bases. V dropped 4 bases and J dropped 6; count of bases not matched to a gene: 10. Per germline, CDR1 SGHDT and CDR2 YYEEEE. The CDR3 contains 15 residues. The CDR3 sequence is CASSLDRQGLNIQYF. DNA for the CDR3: TGTGCCAGCAGCCTAGATCGACAGGGCTTAAACATTCAGTACTTC.

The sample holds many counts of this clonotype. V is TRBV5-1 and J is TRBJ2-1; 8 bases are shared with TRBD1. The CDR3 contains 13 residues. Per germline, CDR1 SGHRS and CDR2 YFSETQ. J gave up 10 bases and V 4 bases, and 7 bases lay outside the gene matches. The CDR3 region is CASSPAGGWEQFF. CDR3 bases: TGCGCCAGCAGCCCAGCAGGGGGCTGGGAGCAGTTCTTC.

The CDR3 is CASSEGRKNTQYF. DNA of the CDR3: TGTGCCAGCAGCGAAGGACGTAAGAATACGCAGTATTTT. The J gene is TRBJ2-3, the V gene TRBV13; D remains unclear. This CDR3 spans 13 amino acids. V gave up 5 bases and J gave up 7 bases, with 13 bases separating them. In germline, CDR1 is PRHDT, CDR2 FYEKMQ (reference sequence).

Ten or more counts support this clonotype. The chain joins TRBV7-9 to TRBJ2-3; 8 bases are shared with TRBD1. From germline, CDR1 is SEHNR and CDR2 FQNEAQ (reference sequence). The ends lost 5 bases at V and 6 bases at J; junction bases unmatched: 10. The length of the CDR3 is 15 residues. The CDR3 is CASSPIDRGIDTQYF. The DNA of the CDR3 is TGTGCCAGCAGCCCCATTGACAGGGGAATCGATACGCAGTATTTT.

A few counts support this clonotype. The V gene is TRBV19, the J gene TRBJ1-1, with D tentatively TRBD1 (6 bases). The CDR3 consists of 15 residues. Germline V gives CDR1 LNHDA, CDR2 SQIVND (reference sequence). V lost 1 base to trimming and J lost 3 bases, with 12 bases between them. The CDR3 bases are TGTGCCAGTAGTATAGGACTGGGGGCCCACACTGAAGCTTTCTTT. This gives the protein CASSIGLGAHTEAFF.

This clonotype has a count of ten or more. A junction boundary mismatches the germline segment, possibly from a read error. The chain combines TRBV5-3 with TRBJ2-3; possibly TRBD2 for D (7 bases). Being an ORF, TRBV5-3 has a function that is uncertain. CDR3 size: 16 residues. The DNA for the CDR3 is TGTGCCAGCAGCTTGGTGGTTTCGGGGGGCGGAGATACGCAGTATTTT. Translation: CASSLVVSGGGDTQYF.

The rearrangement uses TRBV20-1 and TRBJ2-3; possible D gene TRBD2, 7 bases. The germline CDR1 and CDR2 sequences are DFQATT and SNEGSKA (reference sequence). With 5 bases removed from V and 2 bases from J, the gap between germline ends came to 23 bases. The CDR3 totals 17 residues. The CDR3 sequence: CSAEDEGRGRVTDTQYF. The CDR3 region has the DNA TGCAGTGCTGAGGATGAGGGGAGGGGGAGGGTCACAGATACGCAGTATTTT.

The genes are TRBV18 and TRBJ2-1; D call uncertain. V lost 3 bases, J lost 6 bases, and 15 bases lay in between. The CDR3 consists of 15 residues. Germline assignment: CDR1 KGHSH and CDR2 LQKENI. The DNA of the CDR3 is TGTGCCAGCTCACCCCCGGACCCAGTGGGCAATGAGCAGTTCTTC. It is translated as CASSPPDPVGNEQFF. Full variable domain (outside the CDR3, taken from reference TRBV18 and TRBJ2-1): NAGVMQNPRHLVRRRGQEARLRCSPMKGHSHVYWYRQLPEEGLKFMVYLQKENIIDESGMPKERFSAEFPKEGPSILRIQQVVRGDSAAYFCASSPPDPVGNEQFFGPGTRLTVL.

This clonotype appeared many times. CDR3 residues: CASSDERELLYF. CDR3 DNA sequence: TGTGCCAGCAGCGATGAGCGGGAGTTGTTGTATTTT. The gene calls are TRBV7-9 and TRBJ2-3; 8 positions agree with TRBD2. V shed 5 bases, J shed 14 bases, and the junction held 9 bases outside the gene matches. This CDR3 is 12 amino acids long. Germline CDR1 and CDR2: SEHNR and FQNEAQ (reference sequence).

CDR3 bases: TGTGCCAGTAGTATCGCAGGGGGGGTGAACACTGAAGCTTTCTTT. It encodes CASSIAGGVNTEAFF. This chain uses TRBV19 with TRBJ1-1; TRBD1 agrees at 7 bases. Trimming took 3 bases from V and 0 from J; bases not matched to a gene: 4. The CDR3 has 15 amino acids. From germline, CDR1 is LNHDA and CDR2 SQIVND (reference sequence).

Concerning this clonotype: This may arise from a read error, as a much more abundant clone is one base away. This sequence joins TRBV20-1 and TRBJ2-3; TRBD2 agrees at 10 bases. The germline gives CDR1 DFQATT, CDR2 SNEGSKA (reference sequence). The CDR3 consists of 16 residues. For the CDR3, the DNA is TGCAGTCTCCTAGCGGGAGAGGAAAAGGGGACAGATATGCAGTATTTT. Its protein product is CSLLAGEEKGTDMQYF.

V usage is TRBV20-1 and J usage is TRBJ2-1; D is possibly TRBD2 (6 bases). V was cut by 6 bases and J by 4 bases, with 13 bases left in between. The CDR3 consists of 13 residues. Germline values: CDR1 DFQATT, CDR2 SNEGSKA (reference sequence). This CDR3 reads CSAGPGLYNEQFF. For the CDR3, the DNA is TGCAGTGCCGGCCCGGGACTGTACAATGAGCAGTTCTTC.

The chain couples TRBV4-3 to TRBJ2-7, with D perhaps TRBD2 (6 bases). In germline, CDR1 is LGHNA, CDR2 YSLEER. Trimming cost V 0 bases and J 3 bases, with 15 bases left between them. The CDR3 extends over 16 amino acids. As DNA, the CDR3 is TGCGCCAGCAGCCAAGAAGGAGCGGAGGGGATCTACGAGCAGTACTTC. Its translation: CASSQEGAEGIYEQYF.

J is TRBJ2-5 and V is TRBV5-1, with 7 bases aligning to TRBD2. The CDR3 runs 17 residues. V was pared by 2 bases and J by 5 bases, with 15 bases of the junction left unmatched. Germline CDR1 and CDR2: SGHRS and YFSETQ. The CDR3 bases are TGCGCCAGCAGCTTCCCAGGCGGGCTAGCGGAAGGGGAGACCCAGTACTTC. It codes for CASSFPGGLAEGETQYF.

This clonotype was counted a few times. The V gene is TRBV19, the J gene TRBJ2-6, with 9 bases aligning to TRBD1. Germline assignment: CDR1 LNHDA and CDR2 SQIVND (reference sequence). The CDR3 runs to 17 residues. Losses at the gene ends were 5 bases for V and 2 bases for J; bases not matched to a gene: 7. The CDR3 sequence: CASSPGTGSPGANVLTF. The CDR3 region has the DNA TGTGCCAGTAGTCCCGGGACAGGGTCGCCTGGGGCCAACGTCCTGACTTTC.

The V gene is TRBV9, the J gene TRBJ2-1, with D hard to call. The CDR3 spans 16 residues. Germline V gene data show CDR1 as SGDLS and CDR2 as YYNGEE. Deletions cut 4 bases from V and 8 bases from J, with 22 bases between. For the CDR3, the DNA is TGTGCCAGCAGCACTCAGAATACGATGGGGTTGGATGAGCAGTTCTTC. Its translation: CASSTQNTMGLDEQFF.

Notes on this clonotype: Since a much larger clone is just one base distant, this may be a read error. CDR3 DNA: TGTGCCAGCGGTTTACTAATCGGGGGACTGGGAGATACGCAGTATTTT. It codes for CASGLLIGGLGDTQYF. This rearrangement joins TRBV12-3 or TRBV12-4 to TRBJ2-3, with D possibly TRBD2 on 6 matching bases. CDR3 size: 16 residues.

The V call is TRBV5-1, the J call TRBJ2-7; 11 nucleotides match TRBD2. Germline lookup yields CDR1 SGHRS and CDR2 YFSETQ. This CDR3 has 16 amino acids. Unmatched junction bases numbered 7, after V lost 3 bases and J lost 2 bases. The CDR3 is CASSSYELAGAYEQYF. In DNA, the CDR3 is TGCGCCAGCAGCTCCTACGAACTAGCGGGAGCCTACGAGCAGTACTTC.

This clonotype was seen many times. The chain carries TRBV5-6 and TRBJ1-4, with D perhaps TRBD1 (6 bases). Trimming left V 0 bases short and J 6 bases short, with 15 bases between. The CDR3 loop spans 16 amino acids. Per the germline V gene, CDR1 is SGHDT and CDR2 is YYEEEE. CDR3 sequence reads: CASSLALQGMYEKLFF. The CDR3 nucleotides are TGTGCCAGCAGCTTGGCCCTGCAGGGGATGTATGAAAAACTGTTTTTT.

CDR3 residues: CASSLGGSGDKQYF. CDR3 nucleotide sequence: TGTGCCAGCAGCTTAGGAGGATCTGGTGACAAGCAGTACTTC. This sequence joins TRBV7-9 and TRBJ2-7; D is uncertain. With 1 base removed from V and 8 bases from J, the gap between germline ends came to 15 bases. Germline loops: CDR1 SEHNR, CDR2 FQNEAQ (reference sequence). The CDR3 spans 14 residues.

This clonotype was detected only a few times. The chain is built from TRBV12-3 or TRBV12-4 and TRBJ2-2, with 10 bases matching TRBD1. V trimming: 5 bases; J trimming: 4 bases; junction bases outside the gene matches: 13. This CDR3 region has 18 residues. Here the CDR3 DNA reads TGTGCCAGCAGTACCGAATCTTTGGACAGGGGGAGCACCGGGGAGCTGTTTTTT. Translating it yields CASSTESLDRGSTGELFF.

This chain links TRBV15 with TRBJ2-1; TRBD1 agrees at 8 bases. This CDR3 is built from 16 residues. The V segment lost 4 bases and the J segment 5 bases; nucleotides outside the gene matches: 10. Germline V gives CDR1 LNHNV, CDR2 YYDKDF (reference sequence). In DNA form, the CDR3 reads TGTGCCACCAGCATTTTTTCCGGGACAGGAGACAATGAGCAGTTCTTC. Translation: CATSIFSGTGDNEQFF.

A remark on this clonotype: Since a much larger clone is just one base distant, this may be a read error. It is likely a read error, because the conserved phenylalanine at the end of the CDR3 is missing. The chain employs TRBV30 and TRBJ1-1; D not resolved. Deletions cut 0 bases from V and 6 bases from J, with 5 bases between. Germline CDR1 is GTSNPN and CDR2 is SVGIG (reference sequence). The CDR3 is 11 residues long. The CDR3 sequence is CAWSVHSEAFL. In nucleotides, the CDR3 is TGTGCCTGGAGTGTACATTCTGAAGCTTTCCTT.

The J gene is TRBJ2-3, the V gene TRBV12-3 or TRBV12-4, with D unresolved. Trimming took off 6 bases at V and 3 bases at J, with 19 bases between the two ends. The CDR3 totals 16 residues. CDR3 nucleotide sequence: TGTGCCAGCAGAGCCGCCGCGTCCGAGAGGACAGATACGCAGTATTTT. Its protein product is CASRAAASERTDTQYF.

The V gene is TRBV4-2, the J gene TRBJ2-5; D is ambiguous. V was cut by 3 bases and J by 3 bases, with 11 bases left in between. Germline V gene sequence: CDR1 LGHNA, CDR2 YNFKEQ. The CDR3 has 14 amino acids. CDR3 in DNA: TGTGCCAGCAGCCAGGTGGTTGGCGAAGAGACCCAGTACTTC. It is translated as CASSQVVGEETQYF.

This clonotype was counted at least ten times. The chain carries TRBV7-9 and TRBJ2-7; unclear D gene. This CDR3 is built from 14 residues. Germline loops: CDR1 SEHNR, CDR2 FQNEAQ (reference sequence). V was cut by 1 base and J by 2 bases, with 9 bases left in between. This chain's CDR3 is CASSLVTVPYEQYF. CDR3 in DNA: TGTGCCAGCAGCTTAGTGACCGTCCCCTACGAGCAGTACTTC.